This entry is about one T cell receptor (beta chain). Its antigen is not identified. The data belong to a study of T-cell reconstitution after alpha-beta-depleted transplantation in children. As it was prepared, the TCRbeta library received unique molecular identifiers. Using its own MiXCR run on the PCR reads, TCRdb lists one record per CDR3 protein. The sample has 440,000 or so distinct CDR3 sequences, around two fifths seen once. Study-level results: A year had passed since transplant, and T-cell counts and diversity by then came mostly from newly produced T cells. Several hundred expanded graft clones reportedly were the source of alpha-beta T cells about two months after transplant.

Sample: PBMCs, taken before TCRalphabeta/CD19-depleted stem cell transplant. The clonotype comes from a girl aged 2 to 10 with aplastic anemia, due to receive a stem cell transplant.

The CDR3 sequence is CSARDRPSDTQYF. The DNA of the CDR3 is TGCAGTGCTAGAGATCGACCATCAGATACGCAGTATTTT. V gene TRBV20-1 combines with J gene TRBJ2-3; D is uncertain. CDR1 is DFQATT, CDR2 SNEGSKA, per germline (reference sequence). CDR3 length: 13 amino acids. Trimming left V 0 bases short and J 4 bases short, with 8 bases between.